This T cell receptor (beta chain) is from a study of long-term antiretroviral therapy in people with HIV. Study results and limitations: HIV repertoires had narrower CDR3 length ranges than controls.

This clone was observed once. Its specificity is not known. Sequencing relied on immunoSEQ assay v3.0, run at survey level. Sequencing aimed to cover about 40,000-55,000 T-cell genomes per sample. TCRdb's copy holds only in-frame clones and misses some; the assay was immunoSEQ multiplex PCR. The data show around 16,000 clones, around 73% seen once. V was cut by 4 bases and J by 3 bases, with 11 bases left in between. Germline-derived CDR1 and CDR2 are SNHLY and FYNNEI. This CDR3 has 14 amino acids. This receptor was identified in a middle-aged woman with HIV. The source material was unsorted PBMCs, sampled more than 3.1 years after starting antiretroviral therapy. The gene calls are TRBV2 and TRBJ2-3; a possible D gene is TRBD1 (6 bases). The CDR3 region is CASSARGSTDTQYF. In nucleotides, the CDR3 is TGTGCCAGCAGTGCCAGGGGCAGTACAGATACGCAGTATTTT.